The 25 T cell receptor beta chains reported below all come from one sample, sequenced in a study of blood T cell repertoires in COVID-19. The assay was immunoSEQ multiplex PCR, and TCRdb's table has in-frame clones only and misses some. The sample includes about 330,000 clones, roughly 85% of them seen just once. Sequenced sample: peripheral blood. These receptors came from a human donor in a cohort sampled during active COVID-19.

The chain joins TRBV27 to TRBJ2-7; 9 bases agree with TRBD2. From germline, CDR1 is MNHEY and CDR2 SMNVEV (reference sequence). The CDR3 runs to 14 residues. Trimming took 2 bases from V and 6 from J; bases not matched to a gene: 5. As DNA, the CDR3 is TGTGCCAGCAGTTTACCGGGACTAGCATCCGAGCAGTACTTC. Its translation: CASSLPGLASEQYF.

J is TRBJ1-4 and V is TRBV28; TRBD1 is a possible D gene (6 bases). Looked up from germline, CDR1 is MDHEN and CDR2 is SYDVKM. The CDR3 is made up of 15 amino acids. Trimming removed 10 bases from V and 13 bases from J, with 28 bases in between. The CDR3 sequence: CAITTQRGQSTRLFF. Here the CDR3 DNA reads TGTGCCATCACGACCCAACGAGGACAGTCCACTCGACTGTTTTTT.

The chain is built from TRBV21-1 and TRBJ1-5; the listed D gene, TRBD1, was not tested against the DNA. TRBV21-1 is a pseudogene segment. The CDR3 is 18 residues long. The CDR3 loop is CASSKVNREGFSNQPQHF. CDR3 DNA sequence: TGTGCCAGCAGCAAAGTGAACAGGGAAGGGTTTAGCAATCAGCCCCAGCATTTT.

V and J are TRBV30 and TRBJ1-5; D ambiguous. CDR1 and CDR2 (germline): GTSNPN, SVGIG (reference sequence). V gave up 5 bases and J gave up 3 bases, with 8 bases separating them. This CDR3 is 12 amino acids long. This CDR3 is CAWCRNNQPQHF. CDR3 coding DNA: TGTGCCTGGTGCAGGAACAATCAGCCCCAGCATTTT.

This chain links TRBV7-2 with TRBJ2-1; D gene unclear. CDR3 length equals 11 residues. Germline V gene lookup returns CDR1 SGHTA and CDR2 FQGNSA. Trimming removed 5 bases at V and 8 bases at J, with 7 bases between. The CDR3 DNA follows: TGTGCCAGCAGCCCCCTCTATGAGCAGTTCTTC. Translating gives CASSPLYEQFF.

CDR3: CASSKGQGEAFF. The CDR3 region has the DNA TGCGCCAGCAGCAAGGGACAGGGTGAAGCTTTCTTT. The chain couples TRBV10-1 to TRBJ1-1; 9 bases fit TRBD1. This CDR3 comprises 12 residues. The V segment lost 6 bases and the J segment 7 bases; nucleotides outside the gene matches: 3. The germline CDR1 and CDR2 sequences are WNHNN and SYGVQD (reference sequence).

V gene TRBV10-2 combines with J gene TRBJ1-1, with D possibly matching TRBD1 (5 bases). CDR1 is WSHSY and CDR2 is SAAADI in the germline V gene. V lost 2 bases and J 8 bases, leaving 12 bases between the germline ends. The CDR3 is 13 amino acids. The DNA for the CDR3 is TGCGCCAGCAGTGAGGACTCCAGGGTGGAAGCTTTCTTT. Translating it yields CASSEDSRVEAFF.

V gene TRBV5-1 combines with J gene TRBJ1-5, with 7 bases matching TRBD1. The CDR3 is made up of 15 amino acids. CDR1 is SGHRS, CDR2 YFSETQ, per germline. J gave up 5 bases and V 0 bases, and 5 bases lay outside the gene matches. CDR3 loop: CASSLVSGTDQPQHF. CDR3 bases: TGCGCCAGCAGCTTGGTATCCGGGACAGATCAGCCCCAGCATTTT.

The table lists this clone with a count of one. The V and J genes are TRBV6-5 and TRBJ2-2; D might be TRBD2 (5 bases). CDR1 is MNHEY, CDR2 SVGAGI, per germline. Trimming removed 6 bases at V and 5 bases at J, with 7 bases between. The CDR3 extends over 12 amino acids. The CDR3 region has the DNA TGTGCCAGCAGGAGGGTTACCGGGGAGCTGTTTTTT. This sequence encodes CASRRVTGELFF.

CDR3 in DNA: TGTGCCAGCGCGGGACTAGCGGGGACGGGTGAGCAGTTCTTC. Protein sequence: CASAGLAGTGEQFF. The V gene is TRBV2, the J gene TRBJ2-1; 13 bases are a match to TRBD2. Trimming took 8 bases from V and 9 from J; bases not matched to a gene: 7. The CDR3 extends over 14 amino acids. Germline V gene lookup returns CDR1 SNHLY and CDR2 FYNNEI. Full variable domain (remainder filled in from reference TRBV2 and TRBJ2-1): EPEVTQTPSHQVTQMGQEVILRCVPISNHLYFYWYRQILGQKVEFLVSFYNNEISEKSEIFDDQFSVERPDGSNFTLKIRSTKLEDSAMYFCASAGLAGTGEQFFGPGTRLTVL.

V usage is TRBV2 and J usage is TRBJ2-5, with 10 bases matching TRBD2. J lost 5 bases, V lost 7 bases, and 10 bases had no gene match. Germline V lookup: CDR1 SNHLY, CDR2 FYNNEI. The CDR3 has 15 residues. DNA of the CDR3: TGTGCCAGCATGCGTAATAGCGGGGGGTCGGAGACCCAGTACTTC. Translated: CASMRNSGGSETQYF. The full variable domain, in which reference TRBV2 and TRBJ2-5 provide the parts outside the CDR3, is EPEVTQTPSHQVTQMGQEVILRCVPISNHLYFYWYRQILGQKVEFLVSFYNNEISEKSEIFDDQFSVERPDGSNFTLKIRSTKLEDSAMYFCASMRNSGGSETQYFGPGTRLLVL.

This clone was counted a single time. This sequence joins TRBV9 and TRBJ1-3; no clear D. Germline CDR1 and CDR2: SGDLS and YYNGEE. The CDR3 consists of 16 residues. Trimming removed 3 bases at V and 0 bases at J, with 13 bases between. CDR3 region: CASSGPDWSSGNTIYF. DNA of the CDR3: TGTGCCAGCAGCGGCCCCGACTGGAGCTCTGGAAACACCATATATTTT.

J is TRBJ1-1 and V is TRBV6-5, with D possibly TRBD1 on 6 matching bases. The CDR3 consists of 13 residues. Germline CDR1 is MNHEY and CDR2 is SVGAGI. CDR3 nucleotides: TGTGCTGTAAGGGGGGGGGCGAACACTGAAGCTTTCTTT. Residues: CAVRGGANTEAFF.

This clone was observed once. V is TRBV5-6 and J is TRBJ2-1; TRBD2 matches at 13 bases. From germline, CDR1 is SGHDT and CDR2 YYEEEE. CDR3 length: 16 amino acids. Losses at the gene ends were 3 bases for V and 4 bases for J; bases not matched to a gene: 4. The CDR3 protein is CASSSLAGGQYNEQFF. Written as DNA, the CDR3 is TGTGCCAGCAGCTCACTAGCGGGGGGGCAGTACAATGAGCAGTTCTTC. The complete variable domain, with remaining parts taken from reference TRBV5-6 and TRBJ2-1, reads DAGVTQSPTHLIKTRGQQVTLRCSPKSGHDTVSWYQQALGQGPQFIFQYYEEEERQRGNFPDRFSGHQFPNYSSELNVNALLLGDSALYLCASSSLAGGQYNEQFFGPGTRLTVL.

CDR3 DNA: TGTGCCAGCAGTTATGGGACAGGGATCACTGAAGCTTTCTTT. This sequence encodes CASSYGTGITEAFF. This chain uses TRBV7-9 with TRBJ1-1; TRBD1 agrees at 9 bases. CDR1 SEHNR and CDR2 FQNEAQ come from the germline V gene (reference sequence). The CDR3 totals 14 residues. Trimming cost V 6 bases and J 4 bases; bases outside gene matches: 6.

This rearrangement joins TRBV30 to TRBJ1-4; 7 bases are a match to TRBD1. J lost 3 bases, V lost 3 bases, and 4 bases had no gene match. The CDR3 loop spans 14 amino acids. Germline V CDR1 and CDR2: GTSNPN, SVGIG (reference sequence). For the CDR3, the DNA is TGTGCCTGGAGAACAGGGGTGTCTAATGAAAAACTGTTTTTT. Translating gives CAWRTGVSNEKLFF.

The table lists this clone with a count of one. The chain has TRBV27 and TRBJ2-3, with 8 bases lining up with TRBD1. The V gene's germline CDR1 is MNHEY and CDR2 SMNVEV (reference sequence). Germline trimming cut 7 bases from V and 3 bases from J; bases unmatched to any gene: 6. The CDR3 extends over 14 amino acids. CDR3 nucleotides: TGTGCCAGCACCACAGGGGGATTTACAGATACGCAGTATTTT. This translates into CASTTGGFTDTQYF.

V is TRBV19 and J is TRBJ2-2; 8 nucleotides align to TRBD1. Germline trimming cut 4 bases from V and 7 bases from J; bases unmatched to any gene: 5. Germline lookup yields CDR1 LNHDA and CDR2 SQIVND (reference sequence). The CDR3 spans 14 residues. The CDR3 nucleotides read TGTGCCAGTAGTACCCAGGGGGCTGTCGGGGAGCTGTTTTTT. It specifies CASSTQGAVGELFF. Full variable domain (remainder filled in from reference TRBV19 and TRBJ2-2): DGGITQSPKYLFRKEGQNVTLSCEQNLNHDAMYWYRQDPGQGLRLIYYSQIVNDFQKGDIAEGYSVSREKKESFPLTVTSAQKNPTAFYLCASSTQGAVGELFFGEGSRLTVL.

J is TRBJ2-1 and V is TRBV3-1 (or the pseudogene TRBV3-2), with a weak D call TRBD2 (7 bases). This CDR3 comprises 14 residues. The V end lost 0 bases, the J end lost 9 bases, and 12 bases lay between the germline ends. CDR1 and CDR2 (germline): LGHDT, YNNKEL (reference sequence). The DNA of the CDR3 is TGTGCCAGCAGCCAAGAGGGGGGGCAGGTTGAGCAGTTCTTC. It specifies CASSQEGGQVEQFF.

J is TRBJ2-7 and V is TRBV7-9; 8 nucleotides line up with TRBD1. This CDR3 is built from 15 residues. V trimming: 5 bases; J trimming: 3 bases; junction bases outside the gene matches: 9. The germline V gene has CDR1 SEHNR and CDR2 FQNEAQ (reference sequence). CDR3 nucleotide sequence: TGTGCCAGCAGCGTAAGACCGGGACAGGACTACGAGCAGTACTTC. Translated, it gives CASSVRPGQDYEQYF.

The chain links TRBV30 to TRBJ1-2, with 11 nucleotides matching TRBD1. The CDR3 totals 15 residues. Germline V gene data show CDR1 as GTSNPN and CDR2 as SVGIG (reference sequence). The V and J ends lost 6 bases and 2 bases, in that order; junction bases with no gene match: 8. Written as DNA, the CDR3 is TGTGCCTGCTTTGAACGGGACAGGGGGAACTATGGCTACACCTTC. This sequence encodes CACFERDRGNYGYTF.

The V and J genes are TRBV6-5 and TRBJ1-2; no definite D call. Per the germline V gene, CDR1 is MNHEY and CDR2 is SVGAGI. V was trimmed by 7 bases and J by 2 bases, leaving 17 bases between them. The CDR3 spans 15 residues. The CDR3: CASTTAIRGNYGYTF. CDR3 DNA sequence: TGTGCCAGCACCACCGCTATCCGGGGAAACTATGGCTACACCTTC.

The J gene is TRBJ2-2, the V gene TRBV29-1; D not certain. Germline V lookup: CDR1 SQVTM, CDR2 ANQGSEA. V was clipped by 5 bases and J by 4 bases, with 8 bases between them. The CDR3 contains 12 residues. CDR3 nucleotides: TGCAGCGTTCTAAGAACCACCGGGGAGCTGTTTTTT. It is translated as CSVLRTTGELFF.

The chain has TRBV24-1 and TRBJ1-5; D might be TRBD1 (6 bases). Trimming shortened V by 5 bases and J by 5 bases, and 15 bases separated the two germline ends. Germline V gene sequence: CDR1 KGHDR, CDR2 SFDVKD. The CDR3 has 15 amino acids. CDR3 nucleotide sequence: TGTGCCACCAGTGTCGGCGGGGGCCTTTATCAGCCCCAGCATTTT. Translation gives CATSVGGGLYQPQHF.

This clone appeared a single time. This rearrangement joins TRBV4-1 to TRBJ1-3, with 8 bases matching TRBD1. The CDR3 is 17 amino acids. Germline V CDR1 and CDR2: MGHRA, YSYEKL. Trimming at V came to 1 base and at J to 3 bases, leaving 8 bases not matched to a gene. CDR3 residues: CASSQVTPTGGGNTIYF. As DNA, the CDR3 is TGCGCCAGCAGCCAAGTAACACCTACAGGGGGTGGAAACACCATATATTTT.